The 8 T cell receptor beta chains reported below all come from one sample, sequenced in a study of blood T cell repertoires in COVID-19. Clones were sequenced by immunoSEQ multiplex PCR, and TCRdb holds only the in-frame ones, with some missing. The sample has about 200,000 clones, 80% seen once. Sequenced: peripheral blood. Receptor source: a man aged 55 to 70 with acute or convalescent COVID-19.

This chain connects TRBV10-3 to TRBJ2-6; 7 nucleotides align to TRBD2. Germline V gives CDR1 ENHRY, CDR2 SYGVKD. V shed 10 bases and J 4 bases; nucleotides not matched to a gene: 7. The CDR3 extends over 14 amino acids. This chain's CDR3 is CATNGGTGANVLTF. As DNA, the CDR3 is TGTGCCACCAACGGGGGGACGGGGGCCAACGTCCTGACTTTC.

This chain connects TRBV5-8 to TRBJ1-2, with TRBD1 as a possible D gene (5 bases). The CDR3 has 13 amino acids. CDR1 and CDR2 (germline): SGHTS, YDEGEE. V gave up 4 bases and J gave up 8 bases, with 15 bases separating them. In nucleotides, the CDR3 is TGTGCCAGCAGCCGGACGGTACAGGAGGGCTACACCTTC. Translating it yields CASSRTVQEGYTF.

V and J are TRBV5-6 and TRBJ2-7; 12 bases match TRBD1. The germline gives CDR1 SGHDT, CDR2 YYEEEE. This CDR3 spans 15 amino acids. Trimming removed 3 bases from V and 6 bases from J; junction bases left unmatched: 7. The CDR3 region has the DNA TGTGCCAGCAGCTGGGGGACAGGGGGCGGTGGCGAGCAGTACTTC. Translating it yields CASSWGTGGGGEQYF.

The rearrangement uses TRBV4-1 and TRBJ1-5; 8 bases are a match to TRBD1. Germline loops: CDR1 MGHRA, CDR2 YSYEKL. The CDR3 is made up of 16 amino acids. V was clipped by 4 bases and J by 6 bases; unmatched bases: 11. CDR3 protein: CASSRDTTGGIQPQHF. The CDR3 coding sequence is TGCGCCAGCAGCCGAGACACCACAGGGGGGATTCAGCCCCAGCATTTT.

This clone was detected once. This rearrangement joins TRBV19 to TRBJ1-4; TRBD1 agrees at 7 bases. The V gene end was trimmed by 6 bases and the J gene end by 2 bases; junction bases not matched to a gene: 3. Germline-derived CDR1 and CDR2 are LNHDA and SQIVND (reference sequence). The CDR3 contains 14 residues. The CDR3 loop reads CASSLQGTNEKLFF. The CDR3 DNA reads TGTGCCAGTAGCCTACAGGGGACTAATGAAAAACTGTTTTTT.

This CDR3 reads CASSRVTGELFF. CDR3 bases: TGTGCCAGTTCGAGGGTTACCGGGGAGCTGTTTTTT. The V call is TRBV19, the J call TRBJ2-2, with D perhaps TRBD2 (5 bases). Germline V CDR1 and CDR2: LNHDA, SQIVND (reference sequence). Trimming took 8 bases from V and 5 from J, leaving 9 bases between them. The CDR3 length is 12 residues.

The chain uses TRBV7-2 and TRBJ1-5; D may be TRBD1 (6 bases). Germline V CDR1 and CDR2: SGHTA, FQGNSA. This CDR3 is 13 amino acids long. The V and J ends lost 9 bases and 0 bases respectively, with 9 bases between them. CDR3 bases: TGTGCCAGGGACAGCGATAGCAATCAGCCCCAGCATTTT. It yields the protein CARDSDSNQPQHF. Complete variable domain (other parts from reference TRBV7-2 and TRBJ1-5): GAGVSQSPSNKVTEKGKDVELRCDPISGHTALYWYRQSLGQGLEFLIYFQGNSAPDKSGLPSDRFSAERTGGSVSTLTIQRTQQEDSAVYLCARDSDSNQPQHFGDGTRLSIL.

About this clone itself: Possible read error: a much larger clone is one base away. Other DNA sequences in this sample translate to the same CDR3. The chain combines TRBV7-9 with TRBJ1-2; 7 positions match TRBD1. Unmatched junction bases numbered 0, after V lost 3 bases and J lost 2 bases. This CDR3 is 13 amino acids long. Germline V gives CDR1 SEHNR, CDR2 FQNEAQ (reference sequence). The CDR3 region has the DNA TGTGCCAGCAGCTTGGGACAGAACTATGGCTACACCTTC. This encodes CASSLGQNYGYTF.